The 8 T cell receptor beta chains below were found in one sample sequenced in a study of blood T cell repertoires in COVID-19. Measured with immunoSEQ multiplex PCR; TCRdb has only the in-frame clones, and not every one. Of roughly 190,000 clones detected, roughly 90% appear once; the ten largest clones hold about 6.8%. Sequenced sample: peripheral blood. The receptors derive from a woman aged 40 to 49 who had recovered from COVID-19.

The CDR3 sequence is CASSQAGYEQYF. CDR3 bases: TGTGCCAGCAGCCAAGCGGGGTACGAGCAGTACTTC. V usage is TRBV3-1 (or the pseudogene TRBV3-2) and J usage is TRBJ2-7, with D possibly TRBD2 on 5 matching bases. The CDR3 covers 12 residues. Looked up from germline, CDR1 is LGHDT and CDR2 is YNNKEL (reference sequence). Trimming cost V 1 base and J 4 bases, with 5 bases left between them.

The chain carries TRBV27 and TRBJ1-6; 8 nucleotides agree with TRBD1. The trim removed 5 bases at V and 9 bases at J, leaving 9 bases unmatched. Germline lookup yields CDR1 MNHEY and CDR2 SMNVEV (reference sequence). The length of the CDR3 is 15 residues. CDR3 loop: CASSNPQGAGSPLHF. In DNA, the CDR3 is TGTGCCAGCAGTAATCCTCAGGGGGCCGGTTCACCCCTCCACTTT.

The chain couples TRBV6-4 to TRBJ2-3; 10 positions agree with TRBD1. V trimming: 2 bases; J trimming: 2 bases; junction bases outside the gene matches: 1. The V gene's germline CDR1 is MRHNA and CDR2 SNTAGT. This CDR3 is 15 amino acids long. CDR3 in DNA: TGTGCCAGCAGTGACGGGACAGGGGCCACAGATACGCAGTATTTT. Translating it yields CASSDGTGATDTQYF.

The chain couples TRBV29-1 to TRBJ2-7, with TRBD1 as a possible D gene (5 bases). Germline values: CDR1 SQVTM, CDR2 ANQGSEA. The CDR3 runs to 12 residues. V gave up 8 bases and J gave up 2 bases, with 13 bases separating them. The CDR3 reads CSPKGRTYEQYF. The CDR3 nucleotides read TGCAGCCCTAAGGGGCGAACCTACGAGCAGTACTTC.

The V call is TRBV5-1, the J call TRBJ2-1; 11 bases agree with TRBD1. From germline, CDR1 is SGHRS and CDR2 YFSETQ. This CDR3 spans 15 amino acids. The V and J ends lost 8 bases and 2 bases, in that order; junction bases with no gene match: 6. This CDR3 reads CASNRDRGTYNEQFF. As DNA, the CDR3 is TGCGCCAGTAACCGGGACAGGGGGACCTACAATGAGCAGTTCTTC.

The rearrangement joins TRBV7-9 to TRBJ2-5; D possibly corresponds to TRBD1 (5 bases). V was pared by 1 base and J by 5 bases, with 23 bases between. The CDR3 has 18 residues. CDR1 and CDR2 (germline): SEHNR, FQNEAQ (reference sequence). DNA of the CDR3: TGTGCCAGCAGCTTAGTTCGAGCGATAAGGGGCGAGAGGGAGACCCAGTACTTC. The encoded protein is CASSLVRAIRGERETQYF.

The rearrangement links TRBV30 to TRBJ1-1, with D unclear. The CDR3 is 14 amino acids. Trimming cost V 5 bases and J 4 bases, with 17 bases left between them. Germline V gene data show CDR1 as GTSNPN and CDR2 as SVGIG (reference sequence). CDR3 protein: CAWVQVITRTEAFF. Here the CDR3 DNA reads TGTGCCTGGGTGCAGGTGATCACACGCACTGAAGCTTTCTTT.

The rearrangement joins TRBV6-5 to TRBJ1-4; maybe TRBD1 (5 bases). This CDR3 has 14 amino acids. The V gene's germline CDR1 is MNHEY and CDR2 SVGAGI. V lost 5 bases and J lost 7, with 14 bases in between. CDR3 amino acids: CASSPGGDGEKLFF. The CDR3 coding sequence is TGTGCCAGCAGTCCGGGGGGGGATGGTGAAAAACTGTTTTTT.